This T cell receptor (beta chain) appears in the sequencing data of a study of Ad26.COV2.S vaccination and SARS-CoV-2 variants. Study context: Once, or twice with 56 days between doses, Ad26.COV2.S was given intramuscularly.

The study's findings and limits: Post-vaccination breadth of spike-specific CD8+ and CD4+ T cell responses was reportedly substantial.

Sequencing was performed with immunoSEQ multiplex PCR; in TCRdb, only in-frame clones are kept and a portion is missing. This table holds 300,000 to 500,000 clones, roughly nine tenths found once. This sample's treatment: 15 to 20 received Ad26.COV2.S at low or high dose, single or two shots; 5 received placebo; per-sample allocation not given. Sampling was done on day 63 after the first vaccine or placebo injection. Spike of the Wuhan-strain SARS-CoV-2 was expressed by an Ad26 vector, which formed the vaccine. A word on this clone: Its target is unknown.

The receptor's source is a person aged 18-65 years who received the Ad26.COV2.S COVID-19 vaccine or a placebo. The sample consisted of peripheral blood, taken in a trial of Ad26.COV2.S vaccine versus placebo.

CDR3 nucleotides: TGTGCCAGCACCTACGGGGCTAACTATGGCTACACCTTC. This codes for CASTYGANYGYTF. The rearrangement joins TRBV6-5 to TRBJ1-2; D unclear. V lost 7 bases, J lost 0 bases, and 9 bases lay in between. Germline V CDR1 and CDR2: MNHEY, SVGAGI. The CDR3 is 13 amino acids.